This T cell receptor beta chain was retrieved from a study of shared clonotypes between healthy human individuals. Positively selected for CCR7, the CD45RO-negative cells used as naive CD8 cells excluded terminally differentiated effector memory CD45RA+ cells. The table came from immunoSEQ multiplex PCR; TCRdb's copy has only in-frame clones and leaves some out. The sample lists millions of clones, just under 95% occurring once. Germline V gene data show CDR1 as SNHLY and CDR2 as FYNNEI. This CDR3 has 12 residues. Trimming removed 4 bases at V and 5 bases at J, with 9 bases between. Sequencing was done on a sample of naive CD8+ T cells sorted from blood. The clonotype originates from a man younger than 30 in good health. This chain uses TRBV2 with TRBJ2-7, with D unclear. The CDR3 spells CASSGVGDEQYF. The DNA for the CDR3 is TGTGCCAGCAGTGGAGTTGGGGACGAGCAGTACTTC.